This is a list of T cell receptor beta chains from one sample in a study of blood T cell repertoires in COVID-19. This table comes from immunoSEQ multiplex PCR, and its TCRdb copy is limited to in-frame clones, with some not included. This sample has under 200,000 clones, with around 86% found just once. Sequencing was done on a sample of PBMCs or T cells enriched from blood (not recorded which). These receptors all stem from a woman in her forties in a cohort exposed to, infected with or recovered from COVID-19 (not recorded which). Each CDR3 is given with its conserved first and last residue. A D gene is named only where the DNA matches it firmly. Clone size is not always given. Where it is, it says once, few, many or a class for expanded clones.

D gene	V gene	clone size	J gene	CDR3 DNA	CDR3 protein
NA	TRBV6-2/TRBV6-3	NA	TRBJ1-1	TGTGCCAGCAGCCAACGACTTGGAGCTTTCTTT	CASSQRLGAFF
NA	TRBV12-3/TRBV12-4	NA	TRBJ2-7	TGTGCCAGCAGCAAGGTACAGGGCTACGAGCAGTACTTC	CASSKVQGYEQYF
NA	TRBV11-3	NA	TRBJ2-7	TGTGCCAGCAGCTCTGACCGGGGTGAGCAGTACTTC	CASSSDRGEQYF
NA	TRBV6-5	NA	TRBJ1-4	TGTGCCAGCAGTTACTATGGGCGGGTGAATGAAAAACTGTTTTTT	CASSYYGRVNEKLFF
NA	TRBV19	NA	TRBJ2-7	TGTGCCAGTAGATCGAGGGGCGGGAACCACGAGCAGTACTTC	CASRSRGGNHEQYF
NA	TRBV19	NA	TRBJ2-5	TGTGCCAGTAGTAGTCGACACTTGTACCAAGAGACCCAGTACTTC	CASSSRHLYQETQYF
NA	TRBV5-6	NA	TRBJ1-1	TGTGCCAGCAGTCCGAGAGAGGTAACTGAAGCTTTCTTT	CASSPREVTEAFF
TRBD1	TRBV7-6	NA	TRBJ1-1	TGTGCCAGCAGTTCGGACAGGGCGGGGGCTGAAGCTTTCTTT	CASSSDRAGAEAFF
TRBD1	TRBV5-4	NA	TRBJ1-2	TGTGCCAGCAGCTTGGAGGGGACAGGGGTGCGCTACACCTTC	CASSLEGTGVRYTF
TRBD1	TRBV10-3	NA	TRBJ1-2	TGTGCCATCAGTGAGTCTCGGTCAGGGGGCATTGATGGCTACACCTTC	CAISESRSGGIDGYTF
TRBD1	TRBV4-1	NA	TRBJ2-7	TGCGCCAGCAGCCGACAGGGTTTAGGATACGAGCAGTACTTC	CASSRQGLGYEQYF
NA	TRBV5-4	NA	TRBJ1-1	TGTGCCAGCAGCTTGGATGCGTTAGAAGCTTTCTTT	CASSLDALEAFF
TRBD1	TRBV28	many	TRBJ1-1	TGTGCCAGCAGTCCACAACAGGGGCCGGGTGAAGCTTTCTTT	CASSPQQGPGEAFF
NA	TRBV6-5	NA	TRBJ1-1	TGTGCCAGCACCGTGGGGAGTGGCACTGAAGCTTTCTTT	CASTVGSGTEAFF
TRBD1	TRBV7-9	few	TRBJ1-1	TGTGCCAGCAGCTTAGCTTCGCGACAGGGGGCGCGGACTGAAGCTTTCTTT	CASSLASRQGARTEAFF
TRBD1	TRBV4-1	NA	TRBJ1-4	TGCGCCAGCAGCCATGGGACAGGGGAATTAGAAAAACTGTTTTTT	CASSHGTGELEKLFF
NA	TRBV5-1	few	TRBJ1-1	TGCGCCAGCAGCTTGCAGGGGGCTTTCTTT	CASSLQGAFF
NA	TRBV5-1	NA	TRBJ1-1	TGCGCCAGCAGCTTGTGGACGGGGGAGAACACTGAAGCTTTCTTT	CASSLWTGENTEAFF
NA	TRBV3-1/TRBV3-2	NA	TRBJ1-4	TGTGCCAGCAGCCAAGTATTGGAGTATGAAAAACTGTTTTTT	CASSQVLEYEKLFF
TRBD1	TRBV4-3	once	TRBJ1-4	TGCGCCAGCAGCCATGGACAGGGAATTAATGAAAAACTGTTTTTT	CASSHGQGINEKLFF
TRBD1	TRBV9	NA	TRBJ1-2	TGTGCCAGCAGCGTGACAGGGAACTATGGCTACACCTTC	CASSVTGNYGYTF
TRBD2	TRBV10-3	NA	TRBJ2-7	TGTGCCATCAGTGAGCGGGGGGCCTACGAGCAGTACTTC	CAISERGAYEQYF
TRBD2	TRBV2	NA	TRBJ2-1	TGTGCCAGCAGTGTGATAGCTAGCGGAAACAATGAGCAGTTCTTC	CASSVIASGNNEQFF
NA	TRBV5-1	once	TRBJ1-6	TGCGCCAGCAGCTTGGCGGGGAATTCACCCCTCCACTTT	CASSLAGNSPLHF
TRBD1	TRBV6-6	NA	TRBJ2-7	TGTGCCAGCAGCCCGACAGGGGAAAACTACGAGCAGTACTTC	CASSPTGENYEQYF
NA	TRBV7-8	NA	TRBJ2-7	TGTGCCAGCAGCTTAAGGGTCCGAGAGGGTCCCTACGAGCAGTACTTC	CASSLRVREGPYEQYF
NA	TRBV14	NA	TRBJ2-7	TGTGCCAGCAGCCACGCCTACGAGCAGTACTTC	CASSHAYEQYF
NA	TRBV9	NA	TRBJ1-5	TGTGCCAGCAGCGTAGGCGGGGGTAATCAGCCCCAGCATTTT	CASSVGGGNQPQHF
NA	TRBV9	once	TRBJ2-7	TGTGCCAGCAGCGTAGCTCTGGCGGACAACTCCTACGAGCAGTACTTC	CASSVALADNSYEQYF
NA	TRBV7-9	NA	TRBJ1-4	TGTGCCAGCAGCTTAGATCCAGGTTCGGAAAAACTGTTTTTT	CASSLDPGSEKLFF
NA	TRBV6-2/TRBV6-3	NA	TRBJ1-1	TGTGCCAGCAGTTACTCGAGTAGGGGAAACACTGAAGCTTTCTTT	CASSYSSRGNTEAFF
NA	TRBV7-8	NA	TRBJ2-7	TGTGCCAGCAGACCGAGGACTGGGGAGCGCTACGAGCAGTACTTC	CASRPRTGERYEQYF
TRBD2	TRBV5-8	NA	TRBJ2-7	TGTGCCAGCAGCCTAGGACTAGTGCCCTACGAGCAGTACTTC	CASSLGLVPYEQYF
NA	TRBV6-5	NA	TRBJ1-1	TGTGCCAGCAGTTACGGAGGGACTGAAGCTTTCTTT	CASSYGGTEAFF
TRBD1	TRBV7-9	NA	TRBJ2-7	TGTGCCAGCAGCCAACGGACAGGGCTCTACGAGCAGTACTTC	CASSQRTGLYEQYF
NA	TRBV9	NA	TRBJ2-1	TGTGCCAGCAGCGCCCGGGGGACCCAATACAATGAGCAGTTCTTC	CASSARGTQYNEQFF
NA	TRBV28	NA	TRBJ2-1	TGTGCCAGCAGTTTATATCGCGAGACAAACAATGAGCAGTTCTTC	CASSLYRETNNEQFF
TRBD2	TRBV11-2	once	TRBJ2-1	TGTGCCAGCAGCGTTAGCGGGAGAGGACTCAATGAGCAGTTCTTC	CASSVSGRGLNEQFF
TRBD1	TRBV10-3	NA	TRBJ2-5	TGTGCCATCAGTGAAGGGAAGGGGGCGAGAGAGACCCAGTACTTC	CAISEGKGARETQYF
NA	TRBV2	NA	TRBJ1-2	TGTGCCAGCACGGGGGACTCTAACTATGGCTACACCTTC	CASTGDSNYGYTF
TRBD2	TRBV29-1	NA	TRBJ2-7	TGCAGCGTTGCCCCCCGGGAGGGGTACGAGCAGTACTTC	CSVAPREGYEQYF
NA	TRBV3-1/TRBV3-2	NA	TRBJ1-6	TGTGCCAGCAGCCAAGAGCTGGGGACTGCATATTCACCCCTCCACTTT	CASSQELGTAYSPLHF
TRBD1	TRBV10-1	NA	TRBJ1-1	TGCGCCAGCAGCGAATCCGGGACAGGGAACACTGAAGCTTTCTTT	CASSESGTGNTEAFF
NA	TRBV27	NA	TRBJ2-5	TGTGCCAGCAGTCCAACCCCCGGGTTGGTGAAAGAGACCCAGTACTTC	CASSPTPGLVKETQYF
NA	TRBV2	NA	TRBJ2-7	TGTGCCAGCACTCACGGCAGGGGTTCCCACGAGCAGTACTTC	CASTHGRGSHEQYF
TRBD1	TRBV28	once	TRBJ2-7	TGTGCCAGCAGTTTCCGGGACAGGGGGTACTACGAGCAGTACTTC	CASSFRDRGYYEQYF
NA	TRBV6-6	once	TRBJ1-2	TGTGCCAGCAGTCCGAGGCGGGGCTACACCTTC	CASSPRRGYTF
NA	TRBV5-4	NA	TRBJ2-1	TGTGCCAGCAGCTTGGGTGCTAGCATCGACAATGAGCAGTTCTTC	CASSLGASIDNEQFF
NA	TRBV25-1	NA	TRBJ2-1	TGTGCCAGCAACGGGGTCCATGAGCAGTTCTTC	CASNGVHEQFF
NA	TRBV12-5	NA	TRBJ1-1	TGTGCTAGTGGTTTGGAGCCTGTCCCATCTGAAGCTTTCTTT	CASGLEPVPSEAFF
TRBD1	TRBV6-2/TRBV6-3	NA	TRBJ2-1	TGTGCCAGCAGCTATGAGGGGGCCCCCCCCTACAATGAGCAGTTCTTC	CASSYEGAPPYNEQFF
NA	TRBV5-6	NA	TRBJ1-5	TGTGCCAGCAGCTTACCCGGTGGCAATCAGCCCCAGCATTTT	CASSLPGGNQPQHF
TRBD1	TRBV4-1	NA	TRBJ1-5	TGCGCCAGCAGCCAAATCGGGACAGGGGTTCAGCCCCAGCATTTT	CASSQIGTGVQPQHF